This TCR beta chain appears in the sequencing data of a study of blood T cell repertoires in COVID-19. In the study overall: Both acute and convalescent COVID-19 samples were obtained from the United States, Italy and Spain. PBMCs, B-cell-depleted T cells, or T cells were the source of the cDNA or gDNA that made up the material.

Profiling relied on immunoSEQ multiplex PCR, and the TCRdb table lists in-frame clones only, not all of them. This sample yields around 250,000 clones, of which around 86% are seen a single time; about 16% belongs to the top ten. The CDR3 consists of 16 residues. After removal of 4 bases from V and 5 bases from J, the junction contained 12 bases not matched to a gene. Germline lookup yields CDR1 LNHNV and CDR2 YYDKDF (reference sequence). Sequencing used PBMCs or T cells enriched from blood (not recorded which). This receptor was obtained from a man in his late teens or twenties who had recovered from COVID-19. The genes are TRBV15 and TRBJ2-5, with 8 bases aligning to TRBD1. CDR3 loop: CATSTPQGAGGETQYF. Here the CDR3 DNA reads TGTGCCACCAGCACGCCGCAGGGGGCAGGGGGGGAGACCCAGTACTTC.